These T cell receptor beta chains were read from a single sample in a study of blood T cell repertoires in COVID-19. TCRdb keeps only in-frame clones here, not all; method: immunoSEQ multiplex PCR. The data contain around 97,000 clones, 70% to 90% of them seen just once; the ten biggest clones take up approximately 3.4%. The specimen sequenced was peripheral blood. The receptors come from a woman between 55 and 75 years old with acute or convalescent COVID-19. The CDR3 runs from the conserved cysteine through the conserved F or W. Fields, in order: clone size, J gene, V gene, D gene, CDR3 protein, CDR3 DNA. The D gene is left open where the match is weak. Size is omitted from some rows. Given values are once, few, many or a class for expanded clones.

clone size: -; J gene: TRBJ2-3; V gene: TRBV7-9; D gene: TRBD1; CDR3 protein: CASSSRGPVLTDTQYF; CDR3 DNA: TGTGCCAGCAGCTCAAGGGGGCCCGTCCTAACAGATACGCAGTATTTT
clone size: -; J gene: TRBJ1-1; V gene: TRBV19; D gene: -; CDR3 protein: CASSTSRGPAHTEAFF; CDR3 DNA: TGTGCCAGTAGTACTTCCAGGGGTCCCGCACACACTGAAGCTTTCTTT
clone size: -; J gene: TRBJ1-4; V gene: TRBV30; D gene: -; CDR3 protein: CAWNSPTQGLEKLFF; CDR3 DNA: TGTGCCTGGAACTCCCCTACGCAGGGGTTGGAAAAACTGTTTTTT
clone size: -; J gene: TRBJ2-3; V gene: TRBV28; D gene: TRBD2; CDR3 protein: CASRGTRLAGGPPDTQYF; CDR3 DNA: TGTGCCAGCAGGGGCACTCGACTAGCGGGAGGGCCGCCAGATACGCAGTATTTT
clone size: -; J gene: TRBJ1-1; V gene: TRBV6-5; D gene: -; CDR3 protein: CASSLQGFWAEAFF; CDR3 DNA: TGTGCCAGCAGTCTTCAGGGGTTTTGGGCTGAAGCTTTCTTT
clone size: -; J gene: TRBJ2-1; V gene: TRBV5-1; D gene: TRBD2; CDR3 protein: CASSLGSGSSYNEQFF; CDR3 DNA: TGCGCCAGCAGCTTGGGTAGCGGGAGCTCCTACAATGAGCAGTTCTTC
clone size: -; J gene: TRBJ1-1; V gene: TRBV5-4; D gene: TRBD1; CDR3 protein: CASSWDRGQAFF; CDR3 DNA: TGTGCCAGCAGCTGGGACAGGGGGCAGGCTTTCTTT
clone size: once; J gene: TRBJ2-1; V gene: TRBV29-1; D gene: TRBD1; CDR3 protein: CSVTEGQGSYNEQFF; CDR3 DNA: TGCAGCGTCACTGAGGGACAGGGTTCCTACAATGAGCAGTTCTTC
clone size: -; J gene: TRBJ2-2; V gene: TRBV28; D gene: TRBD2; CDR3 protein: CASTGLAARNTGELFF; CDR3 DNA: TGTGCCAGTACCGGACTAGCGGCAAGGAACACCGGGGAGCTGTTTTTT
clone size: -; J gene: TRBJ1-2; V gene: TRBV7-9; D gene: -; CDR3 protein: CASSLQGRHVGYTF; CDR3 DNA: TGTGCCAGCAGCTTACAGGGCCGGCATGTTGGCTACACCTTC
clone size: once; J gene: TRBJ1-1; V gene: TRBV7-6; D gene: TRBD1; CDR3 protein: CASSSVLQGLGSEAFF; CDR3 DNA: TGTGCCAGCAGCTCCGTTTTACAGGGGTTGGGCTCTGAAGCTTTCTTT
clone size: -; J gene: TRBJ1-6; V gene: TRBV5-1; D gene: TRBD1; CDR3 protein: CASRDRGGSPLHF; CDR3 DNA: TGCGCCAGCCGGGACAGAGGCGGATCACCCCTCCACTTT
clone size: -; J gene: TRBJ1-2; V gene: TRBV12-3/TRBV12-4; D gene: -; CDR3 protein: CASSLGGDYGYTF; CDR3 DNA: TGTGCCAGCAGTCTAGGGGGGGACTATGGCTACACCTTC
clone size: -; J gene: TRBJ2-3; V gene: TRBV21-1; D gene: -; CDR3 protein: CASSKGASGMYTDTQYF; CDR3 DNA: TGTGCCAGCAGCAAAGGGGCTAGCGGAATGTACACAGATACGCAGTATTTT
clone size: -; J gene: TRBJ2-1; V gene: TRBV5-5; D gene: -; CDR3 protein: CASSSGLRNEQFF; CDR3 DNA: TGTGCCAGCAGCTCGGGTTTGCGCAATGAGCAGTTCTTC
clone size: -; J gene: TRBJ1-4; V gene: TRBV18; D gene: -; CDR3 protein: CASSGGQIRSEKLFF; CDR3 DNA: TGTGCCAGCTCAGGGGGACAAATAAGGAGTGAAAAACTGTTTTTT
clone size: -; J gene: TRBJ1-5; V gene: TRBV12-3/TRBV12-4; D gene: -; CDR3 protein: CASSSMVQPQHF; CDR3 DNA: TGTGCCAGCAGTTCTATGGTTCAGCCCCAGCATTTT
clone size: once; J gene: TRBJ2-7; V gene: TRBV28; D gene: TRBD1; CDR3 protein: CASRFVSGGTAGVYEQYF; CDR3 DNA: TGTGCCAGCAGGTTTGTATCAGGGGGCACGGCAGGAGTCTACGAGCAGTACTTC
clone size: -; J gene: TRBJ1-3; V gene: TRBV30; D gene: TRBD1; CDR3 protein: CAWSGTGGNTIYF; CDR3 DNA: TGTGCCTGGAGCGGGACAGGGGGAAACACCATATATTTT
clone size: -; J gene: TRBJ1-2; V gene: TRBV6-6; D gene: -; CDR3 protein: CASSSPRGVGNYGYTF; CDR3 DNA: TGTGCCAGCAGTTCCCCGCGAGGCGTTGGTAACTATGGCTACACCTTC
clone size: -; J gene: TRBJ1-6; V gene: TRBV28; D gene: -; CDR3 protein: CASIGQLYNSPLHF; CDR3 DNA: TGTGCCAGCATAGGACAGCTCTATAATTCACCCCTCCACTTT
clone size: -; J gene: TRBJ1-1; V gene: TRBV5-6; D gene: TRBD1; CDR3 protein: CASSSRTGLRDTEAFF; CDR3 DNA: TGTGCCAGCAGCTCCCGGACAGGGCTCCGGGACACTGAAGCTTTCTTT
clone size: -; J gene: TRBJ2-5; V gene: TRBV9; D gene: TRBD2; CDR3 protein: CASSVGGRDQETQYF; CDR3 DNA: TGTGCCAGCAGCGTTGGTGGGAGGGACCAAGAGACCCAGTACTTC
clone size: -; J gene: TRBJ1-5; V gene: TRBV30; D gene: -; CDR3 protein: CAWSAGGAGQPQHF; CDR3 DNA: TGTGCCTGGAGCGCGGGGGGTGCCGGTCAGCCCCAGCATTTT
clone size: -; J gene: TRBJ1-3; V gene: TRBV15; D gene: -; CDR3 protein: CATSRDLPGSGNTIYF; CDR3 DNA: TGTGCCACCAGCAGAGATCTTCCGGGTTCTGGAAACACCATATATTTT
clone size: once; J gene: TRBJ2-5; V gene: TRBV5-8; D gene: -; CDR3 protein: CASSLGAQGRRAETQYF; CDR3 DNA: TGTGCCAGCAGCTTGGGGGCGCAGGGACGGAGGGCGGAGACCCAGTACTTC
clone size: -; J gene: TRBJ2-1; V gene: TRBV6-1; D gene: TRBD2; CDR3 protein: CASSDQVGGSPIYNEQFF; CDR3 DNA: TGTGCCAGCAGTGACCAGGTTGGCGGGAGTCCCATATACAATGAGCAGTTCTTC
clone size: -; J gene: TRBJ1-5; V gene: TRBV23-1; D gene: -; CDR3 protein: CASSQLLGQANYSNQPQHF; CDR3 DNA: TGCGCCAGCAGTCAATTATTAGGACAAGCCAACTATAGCAATCAGCCCCAGCATTTT
clone size: -; J gene: TRBJ1-1; V gene: TRBV9; D gene: TRBD1; CDR3 protein: CASSPSRPGQGNTEAFF; CDR3 DNA: TGTGCCAGCAGCCCCAGTCGTCCGGGACAGGGAAACACTGAAGCTTTCTTT
clone size: -; J gene: TRBJ2-7; V gene: TRBV5-1; D gene: -; CDR3 protein: CASSLAKLRTEKTYEQYF; CDR3 DNA: TGCGCCAGCAGCTTGGCCAAACTGCGGACAGAAAAAACCTACGAGCAGTACTTC
clone size: -; J gene: TRBJ1-5; V gene: TRBV18; D gene: -; CDR3 protein: CASSPPEGGNQPQHF; CDR3 DNA: TGTGCCAGCTCACCACCCGAGGGAGGCAATCAGCCCCAGCATTTT
clone size: -; J gene: TRBJ1-1; V gene: TRBV6-6; D gene: TRBD1; CDR3 protein: CASRLGQTEAFF; CDR3 DNA: TGTGCCAGCAGATTGGGACAGACTGAAGCTTTCTTT
clone size: -; J gene: TRBJ1-2; V gene: TRBV28; D gene: -; CDR3 protein: CASSQDYYGYTF; CDR3 DNA: TGTGCCAGCAGTCAAGACTACTATGGCTACACCTTC
clone size: -; J gene: TRBJ1-2; V gene: TRBV28; D gene: -; CDR3 protein: CASSNGLVYTF; CDR3 DNA: TGTGCCAGCAGTAACGGACTCGTCTACACCTTC
clone size: -; J gene: TRBJ1-1; V gene: TRBV18; D gene: -; CDR3 protein: CASSPKTGMNTEAFF; CDR3 DNA: TGTGCCAGCTCACCGAAAACAGGGATGAACACTGAAGCTTTCTTT
clone size: -; J gene: TRBJ1-5; V gene: TRBV28; D gene: TRBD1; CDR3 protein: CASRSGTGNNQPQHF; CDR3 DNA: TGTGCCAGCAGATCCGGGACAGGGAACAATCAGCCCCAGCATTTT
clone size: once; J gene: TRBJ2-2; V gene: TRBV4-1; D gene: -; CDR3 protein: CASSQESVTGELFF; CDR3 DNA: TGCGCCAGCAGCCAGGAGAGCGTAACCGGGGAGCTGTTTTTT
clone size: -; J gene: TRBJ1-1; V gene: TRBV12-3/TRBV12-4; D gene: -; CDR3 protein: CASSRGGGIKAFF; CDR3 DNA: TGTGCCAGCAGTCGAGGGGGAGGGATAAAGGCTTTCTTT
clone size: -; J gene: TRBJ1-2; V gene: TRBV6-2/TRBV6-3; D gene: TRBD1; CDR3 protein: CASSQRGDRGLYGYTF; CDR3 DNA: TGTGCCAGCAGCCAAAGGGGGGACAGGGGCCTCTATGGCTACACCTTC
clone size: -; J gene: TRBJ2-3; V gene: TRBV4-2; D gene: -; CDR3 protein: CASSQHGTFYTDTQYF; CDR3 DNA: TGTGCCAGCAGCCAACACGGGACTTTCTACACAGATACGCAGTATTTT
clone size: -; J gene: TRBJ1-5; V gene: TRBV5-6; D gene: TRBD1; CDR3 protein: CASSTSNRGQDQPQHF; CDR3 DNA: TGTGCCAGCAGCACCTCTAACAGGGGGCAAGATCAGCCCCAGCATTTT
clone size: -; J gene: TRBJ1-4; V gene: TRBV7-9; D gene: TRBD1; CDR3 protein: CASSSSPGQGSEKLFF; CDR3 DNA: TGTGCCAGCAGCTCAAGTCCGGGACAGGGGAGCGAAAAACTGTTTTTT
clone size: -; J gene: TRBJ1-5; V gene: TRBV27; D gene: TRBD1; CDR3 protein: CASSFRTGGNQPQHF; CDR3 DNA: TGTGCCAGCAGTTTTCGGACAGGGGGAAATCAGCCCCAGCATTTT
clone size: -; J gene: TRBJ2-3; V gene: TRBV7-9; D gene: TRBD2; CDR3 protein: CASSRTSGSRDTQYF; CDR3 DNA: TGTGCCAGCAGCCGGACTAGCGGGAGTCGGGATACGCAGTATTTT
clone size: -; J gene: TRBJ1-5; V gene: TRBV12-3/TRBV12-4; D gene: -; CDR3 protein: CASRWTINQPQHF; CDR3 DNA: TGTGCCAGCAGGTGGACAATAAATCAGCCCCAGCATTTT